A single sample is the source of the 19 T cell receptor beta chains below, sequenced in a study of control samples from healthy donors and cancer patients. Assay used: immunoSEQ multiplex PCR; TCRdb lists only in-frame clones, some missing. The sample contains roughly 40,000 clones, over 65% of which appear only once. The sequencing input was blood. These receptors were collected from a man aged 60 to 75 in good health.

The V and J genes are TRBV20-1 and TRBJ1-1, with D hard to call. Per germline, CDR1 DFQATT and CDR2 SNEGSKA (reference sequence). CDR3 length equals 11 residues. The germline V and J ends were trimmed by 3 bases and 5 bases, with 7 bases remaining between them. DNA for the CDR3: TGCAGTGCTAGCCCCGGGACTGAAGCTTTCTTT. This sequence encodes CSASPGTEAFF.

This sequence joins TRBV5-5 and TRBJ2-1, with 9 nucleotides matching TRBD1. The CDR3 extends over 16 amino acids. Germline V CDR1 and CDR2: SGHKS, YYEKEE (reference sequence). V lost 4 bases, J lost 9 bases, and 14 bases stayed unmatched. CDR3 region: CASSRATGTGTGEQFF. The CDR3 region has the DNA TGTGCCAGCAGCCGAGCCACCGGGACAGGGACGGGTGAGCAGTTCTTC.

The chain combines TRBV6-4 with TRBJ2-2, with 9 bases aligning to TRBD2. CDR3 length equals 15 residues. CDR1 is MRHNA and CDR2 is SNTAGT in the germline V gene. The junction had 8 bases not matched to a gene; V was cut back by 6 bases and J by 6 bases. The CDR3 sequence: CASRPLAGAPGELFF. The CDR3 bases are TGTGCCAGCAGGCCCTTAGCGGGAGCGCCCGGGGAGCTGTTTTTT.

The genes are TRBV18 and TRBJ1-6; D uncertain. Germline V gene sequence: CDR1 KGHSH, CDR2 LQKENI. This CDR3 region has 16 residues. Trimming shortened V by 6 bases and J by 2 bases, and 14 bases separated the two germline ends. CDR3 residues: CASSYRQVTYNSPLHF. The CDR3 region has the DNA TGTGCCAGCTCGTACCGGCAGGTAACCTATAATTCACCCCTCCACTTT.

This chain joins TRBV18 and TRBJ2-5; 7 bases match TRBD1. V lost 0 bases to trimming and J lost 5 bases; unmatched junction nucleotides: 18. CDR1 is KGHSH and CDR2 is LQKENI in the germline V gene. The CDR3 covers 19 residues. DNA for the CDR3: TGTGCCAGCTCACCACCGAGGGACAGTTCATCAGGGCCAGGGGAGACCCAGTACTTC. Its translation is CASSPPRDSSSGPGETQYF.

This chain links TRBV6-5 with TRBJ2-1, with D hard to call. The CDR3 extends over 14 amino acids. V was shortened by 8 bases and J by 1 base, with 12 bases between the two germline ends. Germline assignment: CDR1 MNHEY and CDR2 SVGAGI. The CDR3, as DNA: TGTGCCAGCGACTCCCGCTGGTCCTACAATGAGCAGTTCTTC. This translates into CASDSRWSYNEQFF.

The chain employs TRBV20-1 and TRBJ1-2; 12 bases are shared with TRBD1. The CDR3 is 17 amino acids. Trimming took 3 bases from V and 4 from J; bases not matched to a gene: 12. Germline loops: CDR1 DFQATT, CDR2 SNEGSKA (reference sequence). In DNA form, the CDR3 reads TGCAGTGCTAGTTCGGTCGGGACAGGGGGCGCTGGCTATGGCTACACCTTC. Its protein is CSASSVGTGGAGYGYTF.

The J gene is TRBJ2-5, the V gene TRBV5-1; 9 bases match TRBD2. V lost 2 bases and J lost 1; bases outside the gene matches: 0. Germline V gene lookup returns CDR1 SGHRS and CDR2 YFSETQ. The CDR3 runs to 14 residues. The CDR3 protein is CASSFSGSQETQYF. DNA for the CDR3: TGCGCCAGCAGCTTTAGCGGGAGCCAAGAGACCCAGTACTTC.

The chain combines TRBV10-2 with TRBJ1-1, with a tentative D call TRBD1 (5 bases). Germline-derived CDR1 and CDR2 are WSHSY and SAAADI. The CDR3 covers 15 residues. V was cut by 7 bases and J by 1 base, with 16 bases left in between. CDR3 in amino acids: CASTQPGLRNTEAFF. The CDR3, as DNA: TGCGCCAGCACTCAACCGGGACTTAGGAACACTGAAGCTTTCTTT.

This chain's CDR3 is CAWRAGTVHGYTF. The DNA of the CDR3 is TGTGCCTGGAGAGCCGGGACAGTACATGGCTACACCTTC. The rearrangement links TRBV30 to TRBJ1-2; 7 nucleotides match TRBD1. Germline CDR1 reads GTSNPN; CDR2 reads SVGIG (reference sequence). The length of the CDR3 is 13 residues. V trimming: 3 bases; J trimming: 6 bases; junction bases outside the gene matches: 7.

CDR3 in amino acids: CASSPGQGLSYNEQFF. The CDR3 DNA is TGTGCCAGCAGTCCGGGACAGGGTTTGTCCTACAATGAGCAGTTCTTC. This rearrangement joins TRBV6-2 or TRBV6-3 to TRBJ2-1; 9 bases map to TRBD1. The V gene's germline CDR1 is MNHEY and CDR2 SVGEGT. J gave up 1 base and V 5 bases, and 6 bases lay outside the gene matches. The CDR3 totals 16 residues.

This chain connects TRBV19 to TRBJ1-3; D may be TRBD1 (6 bases). This CDR3 has 14 residues. V was shortened by 7 bases and J by 0 bases, with 10 bases between the two germline ends. Germline assignment: CDR1 LNHDA and CDR2 SQIVND (reference sequence). CDR3 protein: CASKDSPSGNTIYF. For the CDR3, the DNA is TGTGCCAGTAAGGACAGTCCCTCTGGAAACACCATATATTTT.

The rearrangement uses TRBV5-1 and TRBJ2-7; 7 bases match TRBD2. After removal of 4 bases from V and 0 bases from J, the junction contained 4 bases not matched to a gene. Germline V gene sequence: CDR1 SGHRS, CDR2 YFSETQ. CDR3 length: 14 residues. As DNA, the CDR3 is TGCGCCAGCAGCGTCGGCGGGAGCTCCTACGAGCAGTACTTC. Its protein is CASSVGGSSYEQYF.

The gene calls are TRBV7-6 and TRBJ2-5; D gene ambiguous. This CDR3 is 16 amino acids long. The germline V gene has CDR1 SGHVS and CDR2 FNYEAQ. Trimming cost V 2 bases and J 2 bases, with 15 bases left between them. The CDR3 nucleotides are TGTGCCAGCAGCTTAAATCTCGGCAACTTGCAAGAGACCCAGTACTTC. This gives the protein CASSLNLGNLQETQYF.

The CDR3 bases are TGCGCCAGCAGCCCGACAGGGGGGCTAGCCAAAAACATTCAGTACTTC. Translating it yields CASSPTGGLAKNIQYF. The chain is built from TRBV5-1 and TRBJ2-4; 9 bases map to TRBD1. CDR1 and CDR2 (germline): SGHRS, YFSETQ. Trimming took 4 bases from V and 0 from J; bases not matched to a gene: 5. This CDR3 spans 16 amino acids.

This rearrangement joins TRBV29-1 to TRBJ1-1, with D possibly matching TRBD1 (5 bases). This CDR3 is built from 12 residues. CDR1 and CDR2 (germline): SQVTM, ANQGSEA. V shed 7 bases and J shed 1 base, with 10 bases lying between them. The CDR3 DNA reads as TGCAGCGCCATGGGGGGGAACACTGAAGCTTTCTTT. Translating gives CSAMGGNTEAFF.

The gene calls are TRBV7-9 and TRBJ2-4, with D maybe TRBD1 (6 bases). Germline V CDR1 and CDR2: SEHNR, FQNEAQ (reference sequence). With 1 base removed from V and 8 bases from J, the gap between germline ends came to 12 bases. The CDR3 length is 14 residues. CDR3 loop: CASSLGGQWDIQYF. CDR3 sequence (DNA): TGTGCCAGCAGCTTAGGGGGACAATGGGACATTCAGTACTTC.

Only one count was recorded for this clone. V gene TRBV28 combines with J gene TRBJ2-6; D remains unclear. CDR3 size: 13 residues. The germline V gene encodes CDR1 MDHEN and CDR2 SYDVKM. V was shortened by 3 bases and J by 13 bases, with 13 bases between the two germline ends. DNA of the CDR3: TGTGCCAGCAGTTTTTGGGCCCTCGATGTCCTGACTTTC. Its protein product is CASSFWALDVLTF.

The table lists this clone with a few counts. This chain connects TRBV27 to TRBJ1-2; D unresolved. V was trimmed by 6 bases and J by 4 bases, leaving 9 bases between them. CDR3 size: 12 residues. Looked up from germline, CDR1 is MNHEY and CDR2 is SMNVEV (reference sequence). The CDR3 here is CASRGLGYGYTF. In nucleotides, the CDR3 is TGTGCCAGCAGAGGACTCGGCTATGGCTACACCTTC.